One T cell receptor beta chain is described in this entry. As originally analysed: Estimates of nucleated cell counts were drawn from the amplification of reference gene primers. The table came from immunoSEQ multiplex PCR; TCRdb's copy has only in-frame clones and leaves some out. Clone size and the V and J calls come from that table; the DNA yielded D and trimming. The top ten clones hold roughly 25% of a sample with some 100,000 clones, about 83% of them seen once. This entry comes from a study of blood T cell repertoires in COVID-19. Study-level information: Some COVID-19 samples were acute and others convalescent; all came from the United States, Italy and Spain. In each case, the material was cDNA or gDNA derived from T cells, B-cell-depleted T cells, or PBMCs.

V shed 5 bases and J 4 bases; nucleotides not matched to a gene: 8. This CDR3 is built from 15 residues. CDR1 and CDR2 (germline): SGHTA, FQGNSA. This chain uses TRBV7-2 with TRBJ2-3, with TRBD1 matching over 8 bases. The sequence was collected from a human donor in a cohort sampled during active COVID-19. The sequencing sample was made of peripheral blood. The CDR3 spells CASSSGQGVADTQYF. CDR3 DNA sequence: TGTGCCAGCAGCAGTGGACAGGGAGTAGCAGATACGCAGTATTTT.